These T cell receptor beta chains were read from a single sample in a study of blood T cell repertoires in COVID-19. Libraries were prepared by immunoSEQ multiplex PCR; TCRdb keeps only in-frame clonotypes and omits some of them. This sample has 200,000 to 300,000 clones, with over 75% found just once. The specimen sequenced was peripheral blood. The receptors were sampled from a woman aged 25 to 39 with acute or convalescent COVID-19. Each CDR3 is given with its conserved first and last residue. D genes are given only for firm matches. Expanded clones get a size class; other rows say once, few or many, or leave the size out.

d_gene,j_gene,v_gene,abundance,CDR3aa,CDR3nt
TRBD2,TRBJ2-7,TRBV7-8,.,CASRGTSAYEQYF,TGTGCCAGCCGCGGGACTAGCGCCTACGAGCAGTACTTC
.,TRBJ1-2,TRBV5-6,.,CASSFWTIPLRGYTF,TGTGCCAGCAGCTTCTGGACAATTCCGCTCCGTGGCTACACCTTC
.,TRBJ2-3,TRBV10-1,.,CASSETRVLTDTQYF,TGCGCCAGCAGTGAGACCAGGGTTCTCACAGATACGCAGTATTTT
.,TRBJ1-5,TRBV27,once,CASSLGPNQPQHF,TGTGCCAGCAGTTTAGGCCCTAATCAGCCCCAGCATTTT
.,TRBJ1-1,TRBV10-3,.,CAISESLMNTEAFF,TGTGCCATCAGTGAGTCACTTATGAACACTGAAGCTTTCTTT
TRBD1,TRBJ2-3,TRBV24-1,.,CATSDTGGWDTQYF,TGTGCCACCAGTGACACAGGGGGCTGGGATACGCAGTATTTT
TRBD2,TRBJ2-1,TRBV5-1,.,CASSVGLPISSYNEQFF,TGCGCCAGCAGCGTGGGACTACCTATCAGCTCCTACAATGAGCAGTTCTTC
TRBD1,TRBJ1-3,TRBV30,.,CAWGQGAGNTIYF,TGTGCCTGGGGACAGGGGGCTGGAAACACCATATATTTT
.,TRBJ1-5,TRBV7-2,.,CASSFDRMSNQPQHF,TGTGCCAGCAGCTTTGACAGGATGAGCAATCAGCCCCAGCATTTT
TRBD2,TRBJ2-7,TRBV25-1,.,CASSESVATSHEQYF,TGTGCCAGCAGTGAATCCGTCGCGACTAGCCATGAGCAGTACTTC
.,TRBJ2-1,TRBV6-5,few,CASSPLGVGNEQFF,TGTGCCAGCAGTCCTTTGGGAGTCGGGAATGAGCAGTTCTTC
.,TRBJ2-7,TRBV30,.,CAWSLRDRLYEQYF,TGTGCCTGGAGCCTGCGGGACAGACTATACGAGCAGTACTTC
TRBD1,TRBJ2-7,TRBV4-2,.,CASSPGQGRSYEQYF,TGTGCCAGCAGCCCTGGACAGGGAAGATCCTACGAGCAGTACTTC
TRBD1,TRBJ1-3,TRBV30,.,CAWSDRGVLGNTIYF,TGTGCCTGGAGCGACAGGGGAGTCTTGGGAAACACCATATATTTT
.,TRBJ2-2,TRBV14,.,CASSQVLGNTGELFF,TGTGCCAGCAGCCAAGTTCTAGGAAACACCGGGGAGCTGTTTTTT
.,TRBJ1-5,TRBV7-7,few,CASSRYSNQPQHF,TGTGCCAGCAGCCGGTATAGCAATCAGCCCCAGCATTTT
.,TRBJ2-5,TRBV25-1,.,CASSESLYQETQYF,TGTGCCAGCAGTGAATCACTGTACCAAGAGACCCAGTACTTC
.,TRBJ2-3,TRBV25-1,.,CASSEYRRGTDTQYF,TGTGCCAGCAGTGAATACAGGCGTGGCACAGATACGCAGTATTTT
TRBD1,TRBJ2-7,TRBV6-1,few,CASSELAPGQGYEQYF,TGTGCCAGCAGTGAACTTGCCCCGGGACAGGGCTACGAGCAGTACTTC
.,TRBJ2-3,TRBV25-1,.,CASSEGGNSLDTQYF,TGTGCCAGCAGTGAAGGAGGGAATTCCCTAGATACGCAGTATTTT
.,TRBJ1-2,TRBV5-3,.,CARSLCGAYYGYTF,TGTGCCAGAAGCTTGTGTGGGGCTTACTATGGCTACACCTTC
TRBD2,TRBJ2-2,TRBV11-3,.,CASNQPGLAGGPGGELFF,TGTGCCAGCAACCAACCGGGACTAGCGGGAGGGCCGGGCGGGGAGCTGTTTTTT
TRBD1,TRBJ1-2,TRBV9,.,CASSPHRGEANYGYTF,TGTGCCAGCAGCCCTCACAGGGGAGAGGCTAACTATGGCTACACCTTC
.,TRBJ2-6,TRBV5-6,.,CASSLTGEGANVLTF,TGTGCCAGCAGCCTAACAGGCGAGGGGGCCAACGTCCTGACTTTC
TRBD2,TRBJ2-1,TRBV7-2,once,CASSLDPAGGGSEQFF,TGTGCCAGCAGCTTAGATCCAGCGGGAGGTGGTAGTGAGCAGTTCTTC
.,TRBJ2-3,TRBV6-4,.,CASSDSQASNTDTQYF,TGTGCCAGCAGTGACTCGCAAGCGTCCAACACAGATACGCAGTATTTT
.,TRBJ2-6,TRBV6-2/TRBV6-3,many,CASSATGTGANVLTF,TGTGCCAGCAGTGCAACAGGTACTGGGGCCAACGTCCTGACTTTC
.,TRBJ1-2,TRBV6-5,.,CASTSIGDGYTF,TGTGCCAGCACCTCGATCGGGGATGGCTACACCTTC
TRBD1,TRBJ2-5,TRBV5-1,.,CASSARQGSNRETQYF,TGCGCCAGCAGCGCAAGACAGGGTTCTAATAGGGAGACCCAGTACTTC
.,TRBJ2-7,TRBV18,.,CASSPLLASSYEQYF,TGTGCCAGCTCACCACTACTAGCATCCTCCTACGAGCAGTACTTC
TRBD2,TRBJ2-1,TRBV18,.,CASSPPTTSSPDEQFF,TGTGCCAGCTCACCACCAACGACTAGCTCCCCCGATGAGCAGTTCTTC
TRBD1,TRBJ2-1,TRBV11-2,few,CASSSLGTGRYNEQFF,TGTGCCAGCAGCTCGCTAGGGACAGGGCGATACAATGAGCAGTTCTTC
.,TRBJ1-5,TRBV6-1,few,CASSELRGFQHF,TGTGCCAGCAGTGAACTTCGGGGGTTCCAGCATTTT
.,TRBJ2-4,TRBV15,.,CATSRDNGGAKNIQYF,TGTGCCACCAGCAGAGATAACGGGGGAGCCAAAAACATTCAGTACTTC
TRBD2,TRBJ2-1,TRBV3-1/TRBV3-2,.,CASSRLAGDEQFF,TGTGCCAGCAGCCGATTAGCGGGAGACGAGCAGTTCTTC
TRBD2,TRBJ2-1,TRBV2,.,CASSEAELAGVNEQFF,TGTGCCAGCAGTGAAGCGGAGCTAGCGGGAGTTAATGAGCAGTTCTTC
.,TRBJ2-2,TRBV2,.,CASSEGALGTGELFF,TGTGCCAGCAGTGAGGGGGCGTTGGGCACCGGGGAGCTGTTTTTT
.,TRBJ2-5,TRBV29-1,.,CSASPGTQETQYF,TGCAGCGCATCTCCCGGGACTCAAGAGACCCAGTACTTC
.,TRBJ1-2,TRBV4-1,.,CASSQARGQFYGYTF,TGCGCCAGCAGCCAAGCCCGCGGACAGTTCTATGGCTACACCTTC
.,TRBJ2-2,TRBV6-2/TRBV6-3,.,CASSYLTGELFF,TGTGCCAGCAGTTACCTCACCGGGGAGCTGTTTTTT
TRBD1,TRBJ1-2,TRBV5-6,.,CASSLEPHGQVAGYGYTF,TGTGCCAGCAGCTTGGAACCGCATGGACAGGTAGCTGGCTATGGCTACACCTTC
.,TRBJ1-6,TRBV19,.,CASSTQGEYSPLHF,TGTGCCAGTAGTACCCAGGGCGAATATTCACCCCTCCACTTT
TRBD2,TRBJ2-4,TRBV19,once,CASSSNLAGVNQMAKNIQYF,TGTGCCAGTAGTTCAAACCTAGCGGGAGTAAATCAAATGGCCAAAAACATTCAGTACTTC
TRBD2,TRBJ2-7,TRBV11-3,.,CASSLGQLAAYEQYF,TGTGCCAGCAGCTTAGGGCAGCTAGCGGCCTACGAGCAGTACTTC